Below, 22 T cell receptor beta chains from the same sample are listed, as sequenced in a study of blood T cells in healthy people across ages. The authors ran a second PCR of about 6 to 11 cycles using a sample-barcoded 5' primer and a J-beta primer mix. TCRdb ran MiXCR on the 5' RACE reads and lists one entry per CDR3 protein. This table holds about 800,000 distinct CDR3 sequences, around a quarter found once. Separately, the same data were catalogued under a study of T cells of mothers and their children.

Sequencing used blood. The receptors were gathered from a boy younger than 18 in good health.

This rearrangement joins TRBV27 to TRBJ2-7; D remains ambiguous. V lost 8 bases and J lost 4, with 15 bases in between. This CDR3 region has 13 residues. Germline-derived CDR1 and CDR2 are MNHEY and SMNVEV (reference sequence). The CDR3 bases are TGTGCCAGCGCCCGCGAAGCGCCTTACGAGCAGTACTTC. Encoded protein: CASAREAPYEQYF.

The V call is TRBV18, the J call TRBJ2-1; D remains unclear. Germline CDR1 reads KGHSH; CDR2 reads LQKENI. Between the trimmed V and J ends, which lost 2 bases and 6 bases, there was a span of 11 bases. This CDR3 comprises 14 residues. The chain's CDR3 is CASSPVFVSNEQFF. CDR3 coding DNA: TGTGCCAGCTCACCAGTTTTTGTGAGCAATGAGCAGTTCTTC.

This chain uses TRBV4-3 with TRBJ2-5, with 8 positions matching TRBD2. The J call may be mistaken, given a closer DNA end match to TRBJ2-7. CDR3 length: 17 amino acids. Looked up from germline, CDR1 is LGHNA and CDR2 is YSLEER. This chain's CDR3 is CASSQDLEVAGIYEQYF. The CDR3 DNA reads TGCGCCAGCAGCCAAGACCTAGAGGTAGCGGGAATCTACGAGCAGTACTTC.

The rearrangement links TRBV20-1 to TRBJ2-5; D not resolved. From germline, CDR1 is DFQATT and CDR2 SNEGSKA (reference sequence). The CDR3 consists of 13 residues. Between the trimmed V and J ends, which lost 6 bases and 0 bases, there was a span of 11 bases. CDR3 nucleotides: TGCAGTGCCGGACGCCTGAACCAAGAGACCCAGTACTTC. This translates into CSAGRLNQETQYF.

This clonotype was observed once. The chain has TRBV5-1 and TRBJ2-5; 9 bases align to TRBD2. The J call may be in error: the DNA end matches TRBJ2-1 better. Germline CDR1 SGHRS, CDR2 YFSETQ. This CDR3 has 15 amino acids. The CDR3 here is CASSLVGTSNNEQFF. DNA of the CDR3: TGCGCCAGCAGCTTGGTGGGGACTAGCAACAATGAGCAGTTCTTC.

This clonotype has more than one count but fewer than ten. The chain couples TRBV7-3 to TRBJ2-1; 8 positions agree with TRBD1. Germline lookup yields CDR1 SGHTA and CDR2 FQGTGA. V trimming: 4 bases; J trimming: 4 bases; junction bases outside the gene matches: 6. CDR3 length: 15 amino acids. In DNA form, the CDR3 reads TGTGCCAGCAGCTCCACGGGACAGGCTTACAATGAGCAGTTCTTC. Amino acid sequence: CASSSTGQAYNEQFF.

In its sample, this clonotype was seen a few times. V and J are TRBV3-1 and TRBJ2-5; D possibly corresponds to TRBD2 (5 bases). Germline V gene data show CDR1 as LGHDT and CDR2 as YNNKEL (reference sequence). This CDR3 is 12 amino acids long. V gave up 8 bases and J gave up 0 bases, with 7 bases separating them. This CDR3 reads CASGEYQETQYF. Written as DNA, the CDR3 is TGTGCCAGCGGGGAGTACCAAGAGACCCAGTACTTC.

This clonotype was seen a handful of times. The CDR3 loop is CASSQTGPQETQYF. For the CDR3, the DNA is TGTGCCAGCAGCCAAACCGGGCCCCAAGAGACCCAGTACTTC. This chain uses TRBV7-9 with TRBJ2-5; D gene uncertain. V dropped 5 bases and J dropped 1 base, with 11 bases sitting between them. Germline V gene data show CDR1 as SEHNR and CDR2 as FQNEAQ (reference sequence). This CDR3 spans 14 amino acids.

This clonotype has a handful of counts. This rearrangement joins TRBV29-1 to TRBJ2-3; D perhaps matches TRBD1 (6 bases). The CDR3 runs 14 residues. CDR1 is SQVTM and CDR2 is ANQGSEA in the germline V gene. V shed 3 bases and J shed 0 bases, with 10 bases lying between them. The CDR3 DNA follows: TGCAGCGTTGAGGGGGCCTCTAGCACAGATACGCAGTATTTT. It codes for CSVEGASSTDTQYF.

The table lists this clonotype with a few counts. The chain carries TRBV3-1 and TRBJ1-4, with a possible D match to TRBD1 (6 bases). V dropped 4 bases and J dropped 0 bases, with 9 bases sitting between them. CDR3 length: 15 amino acids. CDR1 and CDR2 (germline): LGHDT, YNNKEL (reference sequence). CDR3 sequence (DNA): TGTGCCAGCAGCCCCCGACAGGCAACTAATGAAAAACTGTTTTTT. Translating it yields CASSPRQATNEKLFF.

The chain joins TRBV7-2 to TRBJ2-5; a possible D gene is TRBD1 (5 bases). V lost 5 bases, J lost 6 bases, and 16 bases lay in between. The CDR3 sequence is 14 residues long. CDR1 is SGHTA, CDR2 FQGNSA, per germline. The CDR3 region is CASSLQGSGKTQYF. The CDR3 DNA is TGTGCCAGCAGCCTCCAGGGCAGTGGGAAGACCCAGTACTTC.

This chain joins TRBV28 and TRBJ2-7, with D perhaps given as TRBD1 or TRBD2 (5 bases each). The V end was cut by 5 bases, the J end by 0 bases, with 14 bases between. The germline V gene encodes CDR1 MDHEN and CDR2 SYDVKM. The CDR3 is 15 residues long. Here the CDR3 DNA reads TGTGCCAGCAGTGCCGGGACCCTTGGCTCCTACGAGCAGTACGTC. Its protein is CASSAGTLGSYEQYV.

This clonotype turned up a few times. The chain couples TRBV3-1 to TRBJ2-3; maybe TRBD1 (6 bases). The CDR3 is made up of 15 amino acids. V lost 10 bases to trimming and J lost 2 bases, with 19 bases between them. CDR1 is LGHDT and CDR2 is YNNKEL in the germline V gene (reference sequence). The CDR3 reads CATQGPGHSTDTQYF. CDR3 in DNA: TGTGCCACCCAGGGACCGGGACATTCCACAGATACGCAGTATTTT.

Only a few counts were recorded for this clonotype. The rearrangement links TRBV28 to TRBJ1-6, with 8 bases aligning to TRBD1. CDR1 is MDHEN and CDR2 is SYDVKM in the germline V gene. After removal of 5 bases from V and 9 bases from J, the junction contained 3 bases not matched to a gene. The CDR3 loop spans 13 amino acids. CDR3 bases: TGTGCCAGCAGTCTTACAGGGGGTTCACCCCTCCACTTT. It codes for CASSLTGGSPLHF.

This clonotype turned up a few times. The chain employs TRBV3-1 and TRBJ2-5; 10 bases are shared with TRBD2. Germline V CDR1 and CDR2: LGHDT, YNNKEL (reference sequence). Trimming cost V 3 bases and J 5 bases; bases outside gene matches: 12. This CDR3 contains 17 residues. DNA of the CDR3: TGTGCCAGCAGCCATGAGACTAGCGGGTTTTCTTCGGAGACCCAGTACTTC. Translated, it gives CASSHETSGFSSETQYF.

This clonotype has more than one count but fewer than ten. The rearrangement links TRBV29-1 to TRBJ2-1; 7 bases fit TRBD1. In germline, CDR1 is SQVTM, CDR2 ANQGSEA. This CDR3 comprises 14 residues. After removal of 1 base from V and 6 bases from J, the junction contained 6 bases not matched to a gene. CDR3 sequence reads: CSVEARTGSNEQFF. In nucleotides, the CDR3 is TGCAGCGTTGAAGCCCGGACAGGTTCCAATGAGCAGTTCTTC.

This clonotype was seen more than once but under ten times. The rearrangement links TRBV2 to TRBJ2-1; a weak D match, TRBD2 (6 bases). The CDR3 length is 13 residues. Deletions cut 6 bases from V and 4 bases from J, with 10 bases between. From germline, CDR1 is SNHLY and CDR2 FYNNEI. The CDR3 DNA sequence: TGTGCCAGCAGAGGGACTGGATACAATGAGCAGTTCTTC. It encodes CASRGTGYNEQFF.

V and J are TRBV20-1 and TRBJ2-2; D remains ambiguous. The CDR3 covers 11 residues. V lost 4 bases to trimming and J lost 7 bases, with 7 bases between them. CDR1 is DFQATT and CDR2 is SNEGSKA in the germline V gene (reference sequence). CDR3 sequence reads: CSAMIYGELFF. CDR3 sequence (DNA): TGCAGTGCTATGATTTACGGGGAGCTGTTTTTT.

This clonotype has only a few counts. V usage is TRBV12-3 or TRBV12-4 and J usage is TRBJ1-2; D may be TRBD1 (6 bases). This CDR3 comprises 16 residues. Trimming stripped 0 bases from V and 0 bases from J, with 11 bases between. DNA for the CDR3: TGTGCCAGCAGTTTAGCGGGGACACCCACTAACTATGGCTACACCTTC. Its translation: CASSLAGTPTNYGYTF.

The V call is TRBV29-1, the J call TRBJ2-7; 11 positions agree with TRBD1. After removal of 7 bases from V and 4 bases from J, the junction contained 9 bases not matched to a gene. This CDR3 region has 14 residues. CDR1 is SQVTM and CDR2 is ANQGSEA in the germline V gene. The CDR3 DNA reads as TGCAGCGCCGTCCGAGGGACAGGGGGTTACGAGCAGTACTTC. Encoded protein: CSAVRGTGGYEQYF.

The V and J genes are TRBV12-3 or TRBV12-4 and TRBJ2-3; no definite D call. There are 13 residues in the CDR3. Trimming pared 6 bases from V and 5 bases from J, leaving 12 bases between. The CDR3 loop is CASSPVFGDTQYF. CDR3 DNA: TGTGCCAGCAGCCCCGTTTTCGGAGATACGCAGTATTTT.

This clonotype was observed a few times. This rearrangement joins TRBV6-1 to TRBJ2-1, with TRBD2 identical over 8 bases. V dropped 5 bases and J dropped 0; count of bases not matched to a gene: 6. CDR1 is MNHNS, CDR2 SASEGT, per germline. This CDR3 has 16 residues. The chain's CDR3 is CASSRGGTSSYNEQFF. The CDR3 bases are TGTGCCAGCAGTCGGGGGGGGACTAGCTCCTACAATGAGCAGTTCTTC.